A single sample is the source of the 26 T cell receptor beta chains below, sequenced in a study of CD8 T cells in Susac syndrome. The RNA, about 0.45 to 1 ug, was put through reverse transcription using random hexamers. TCRdb analysed the immunoSEQ multiplex PCR reads with MiXCR anew, one entry per CDR3 protein. Of roughly 200,000 distinct CDR3 sequences listed, 85% to 95% are singletons. The sample was CD4+ T cells from PBMCs. These receptors came from a human donor with multiple sclerosis.

CDR3 loop: CASTWTSGAEQYV. CDR3 DNA sequence: TGTGCCAGCACCTGGACTAGCGGGGCCGAGCAGTACGTC. This rearrangement joins TRBV2 to TRBJ2-7, with 12 bases that match TRBD2. The CDR3 is 13 residues long. The V gene end was trimmed by 7 bases and the J gene end by 6 bases; junction bases not matched to a gene: 4. Germline CDR1 is SNHLY and CDR2 is FYNNEI.

The chain joins TRBV27 to TRBJ2-7; 7 positions match TRBD1. CDR3 length: 15 residues. Trimming took 3 bases from V and 9 from J; bases not matched to a gene: 14. Germline CDR1 is MNHEY and CDR2 is SMNVEV (reference sequence). Here the CDR3 reads CASSFASRGGAVQYF. CDR3 nucleotides: TGTGCCAGCAGTTTTGCGAGTCGAGGGGGCGCGGTGCAGTACTTC.

The V and J genes are TRBV18 and TRBJ2-5; TRBD2 matches 12 bases. The trim removed 6 bases at V and 5 bases at J, leaving 7 bases unmatched. The length of the CDR3 is 15 residues. Germline V gives CDR1 KGHSH, CDR2 LQKENI. The CDR3 DNA follows: TGTGCCAGCTCGTCCGGACTAGCGGGGACCGAGACCCAGTACTTC. Translation gives CASSSGLAGTETQYF.

CDR3 amino acids: CASSPMTSGASTDTQYF. In nucleotides, the CDR3 is TGTGCCAGCAGCCCGATGACTAGCGGGGCTAGCACAGATACGCAGTATTTT. This rearrangement joins TRBV9 to TRBJ2-3; 11 positions match TRBD2. The junction had 7 bases not matched to a gene; V was cut back by 4 bases and J by 0 bases. The CDR3 has 17 amino acids. CDR1 and CDR2 (germline): SGDLS, YYNGEE.

DNA for the CDR3: TGTGCCTGGGGGAGGGGAAGCTATGGCTACACCTTC. Protein: CAWGRGSYGYTF. The genes are TRBV30 and TRBJ1-2; TRBD1 might be the D (5 bases). The CDR3 sequence is 12 residues long. Germline V gene lookup returns CDR1 GTSNPN and CDR2 SVGIG (reference sequence). V lost 5 bases, J lost 4 bases, and 11 bases lay in between.

J is TRBJ2-3 and V is TRBV19, with a possible D match to TRBD2 (6 bases). V gave up 1 base and J gave up 1 base, with 9 bases separating them. Germline CDR1 LNHDA, CDR2 SQIVND (reference sequence). The CDR3 runs to 15 residues. This CDR3 is CASSIAGGGTDTQYF. The CDR3 DNA sequence: TGTGCCAGTAGTATAGCAGGCGGGGGCACAGATACGCAGTATTTT.

The rearrangement links TRBV20-1 to TRBJ2-7; 8 bases agree with TRBD2. Trimming removed 3 bases from V and 3 bases from J; junction bases left unmatched: 4. CDR3 length: 13 residues. Germline CDR1 is DFQATT and CDR2 is SNEGSKA (reference sequence). DNA of the CDR3: TGCAGTGCTAGCGGGGGGGCAGGCTACGAGCAGTACGTC. Protein: CSASGGAGYEQYV.

The chain is built from TRBV29-1 and TRBJ1-2; tentatively, D is TRBD1 (6 bases). This CDR3 is 14 amino acids long. Trimming left V 6 bases short and J 8 bases short, with 22 bases between. Germline lookup yields CDR1 SQVTM and CDR2 ANQGSEA. CDR3 amino acids: CSVQQGTSALGYTF. CDR3 in DNA: TGCAGCGTGCAACAGGGAACCTCCGCCTTGGGCTACACCTTC.

The chain uses TRBV7-6 and TRBJ1-5; D is possibly TRBD1 (6 bases). Germline V gene lookup returns CDR1 SGHVS and CDR2 FNYEAQ. This CDR3 is built from 15 residues. V gave up 2 bases and J gave up 1 base, with 9 bases separating them. The chain's CDR3 is CASSLQGQSNQPQHF. CDR3 nucleotides: TGTGCCAGCAGCTTACAGGGGCAGAGCAATCAGCCCCAGCATTTT.

In DNA form, the CDR3 reads TGCGCCAGCAGTCACCGTCGATGGTACGAGCAGTACTTC. It specifies CASSHRRWYEQYF. The V and J genes are TRBV23-1 and TRBJ2-7; D is ambiguous. TRBV23-1 is classed as an ORF, of uncertain function. Trimming took 3 bases from V and 4 from J, leaving 10 bases between them. The CDR3 length is 13 residues.

This clonotype was recorded once. This chain joins TRBV25-1 and TRBJ1-1, with D uncertain. The CDR3 is 13 amino acids. V dropped 2 bases and J dropped 7 bases, with 11 bases sitting between them. Germline loops: CDR1 MGHDK, CDR2 SYGVNS. CDR3: CASSETGWLEAFF. The CDR3 nucleotides are TGTGCCAGCAGTGAAACGGGATGGCTTGAAGCTTTCTTT.

As DNA, the CDR3 is TGTGCCAGCGAAGGGTTACGGGGCGAAGAGTACGAGCAGTACTTC. Its translation: CASEGLRGEEYEQYF. The rearrangement uses TRBV2 and TRBJ2-7, with D perhaps given as TRBD1 or TRBD2 (5 bases each). V lost 8 bases to trimming and J lost 4 bases, with 21 bases between them. The CDR3 contains 15 residues. Germline loops: CDR1 SNHLY, CDR2 FYNNEI. The full variable domain, completed using reference TRBV2 and TRBJ2-7, is EPEVTQTPSHQVTQMGQEVILRCVPISNHLYFYWYRQILGQKVEFLVSFYNNEISEKSEIFDDQFSVERPDGSNFTLKIRSTKLEDSAMYFCASEGLRGEEYEQYFGPGTRLTVT.

This clonotype is a singleton in its sample. This chain joins TRBV20-1 and TRBJ2-5, with TRBD1 matching over 7 bases. CDR1 is DFQATT, CDR2 SNEGSKA, per germline (reference sequence). Trimming at V came to 4 bases and at J to 1 base, leaving 6 bases not matched to a gene. This CDR3 is built from 14 residues. CDR3 in DNA: TGCAGTGCTACGGGACAGTCTTTCCAAGAGACCCAGTACTTC. As protein: CSATGQSFQETQYF.

The J gene is TRBJ2-5, the V gene TRBV12-3 or TRBV12-4, with D perhaps matching TRBD1 (5 bases). The CDR3 spans 15 residues. Trimming shortened V by 1 base and J by 5 bases, and 14 bases separated the two germline ends. The CDR3 protein is CASSLVQGSRETQYF. The CDR3 coding sequence is TGTGCCAGCAGTTTAGTCCAGGGCAGTAGGGAGACCCAGTACTTC.

This clonotype was observed once. The J gene is TRBJ1-1, the V gene TRBV5-1; unclear D gene. Germline lookup yields CDR1 SGHRS and CDR2 YFSETQ. This CDR3 is built from 14 residues. The V end lost 1 base, the J end lost 2 bases, and 9 bases lay between the germline ends. CDR3 loop: CASSLHTLNTEAFF. DNA for the CDR3: TGCGCCAGCAGCTTGCACACCTTAAACACTGAAGCTTTCTTT.

This chain joins TRBV19 and TRBJ1-5, with unresolved D. Germline CDR1 reads LNHDA; CDR2 reads SQIVND (reference sequence). V lost 3 bases and J 7 bases, leaving 7 bases between the germline ends. The CDR3 extends over 12 amino acids. The CDR3: CASSIGRQPQHF. As DNA, the CDR3 is TGTGCCAGTAGTATCGGGCGACAGCCCCAGCATTTT.

The V and J genes are TRBV29-1 and TRBJ2-1; D gene uncertain. Germline V gives CDR1 SQVTM, CDR2 ANQGSEA. This CDR3 region has 14 residues. Trimming shortened V by 7 bases and J by 0 bases, and 13 bases separated the two germline ends. The CDR3 here is CSAPGWSSYNEQFF. The CDR3 bases are TGCAGCGCCCCAGGTTGGAGCTCCTACAATGAGCAGTTCTTC.

The rearrangement joins TRBV30 to TRBJ1-2; no clear D gene. The CDR3 totals 14 residues. The germline V gene encodes CDR1 GTSNPN and CDR2 SVGIG (reference sequence). V was shortened by 2 bases and J by 8 bases, with 18 bases between the two germline ends. The CDR3 loop is CAWSPTWEGEGYTF. The CDR3 bases are TGTGCCTGGAGTCCGACATGGGAGGGAGAGGGCTACACCTTC. The full variable domain, rest sourced from reference TRBV30 and TRBJ1-2, is SQTIHQWPATLVQPVGSPLSLECTVEGTSNPNLYWYRQAAGRGLQLLFYSVGIGQISSEVPQNLSASRPQDRQFILSSKKLLLSDSGFYLCAWSPTWEGEGYTFGSGTRLTVV.

Concerning this clonotype: One end of the junction varies from germline; a read error may be responsible. The V gene is TRBV4-1, the J gene TRBJ2-1, with 16 bases aligning to TRBD2. The germline CDR1 and CDR2 sequences are MGHRA and YSYEKL. This CDR3 contains 17 residues. The CDR3 sequence: CASSQLDMGLAGGPVLF. DNA for the CDR3: TGCGCCAGCAGCCAATTAGACATGGGACTAGCGGGGGGGCCCGTCCTCTTC.

This sequence joins TRBV29-1 and TRBJ2-2, with a weak D call TRBD2 (5 bases). Germline V CDR1 and CDR2: SQVTM, ANQGSEA. This CDR3 comprises 16 residues. Trimming removed 7 bases from V and 3 bases from J, with 21 bases in between. The CDR3 sequence is CSGGNSAGIDTGELFF. In DNA, the CDR3 is TGCAGCGGGGGAAACTCTGCGGGTATAGACACCGGGGAGCTGTTTTTT.

V and J are TRBV29-1 and TRBJ1-1; no clear D. Trimming cost V 6 bases and J 1 base, with 6 bases left between them. The CDR3 is made up of 11 amino acids. In germline, CDR1 is SQVTM, CDR2 ANQGSEA. The CDR3 is CSVRTNTEAFF. CDR3 bases: TGCAGCGTGCGGACGAACACTGAAGCTTTCTTT.

J is TRBJ2-3 and V is TRBV20-1; 10 bases line up with TRBD2. The length of the CDR3 is 15 residues. The germline CDR1 and CDR2 sequences are DFQATT and SNEGSKA (reference sequence). With V trimmed by 6 bases and J by 2 bases, 8 bases remained unmatched. The chain's CDR3 is CSAESGGEFTDTQYF. The CDR3 bases are TGCAGTGCCGAGAGCGGGGGGGAATTCACAGATACGCAGTATTTT.

This chain joins TRBV18 and TRBJ2-2; the D gene is possibly TRBD2 (6 bases). Germline CDR1 reads KGHSH; CDR2 reads LQKENI. CDR3 length: 16 amino acids. Trimming took 4 bases from V and 2 from J, leaving 14 bases between them. This chain's CDR3 is CASSRAWGTNTGELFF. In DNA form, the CDR3 reads TGTGCCAGCTCACGTGCCTGGGGGACTAACACCGGGGAGCTGTTTTTT.

The chain joins TRBV3-1 to TRBJ1-1; D call uncertain. V was trimmed by 1 base and J by 2 bases, leaving 11 bases between them. CDR1 is LGHDT, CDR2 YNNKEL, per germline (reference sequence). The CDR3 loop spans 15 amino acids. The CDR3 sequence is CASSQAEALNTEAFF. The CDR3, as DNA: TGTGCCAGCAGCCAAGCCGAGGCCCTAAACACTGAAGCTTTCTTT.

The rearrangement uses TRBV12-3 or TRBV12-4 and TRBJ1-3; possibly TRBD1 for D (5 bases). V was shortened by 2 bases and J by 2 bases, with 10 bases between the two germline ends. The CDR3 has 15 amino acids. The CDR3 loop reads CASSLFGGAGNTIYF. The CDR3 nucleotides are TGTGCCAGCAGTTTATTTGGGGGAGCTGGAAACACCATATATTTT.

The gene calls are TRBV20-1 and TRBJ2-5; D is perhaps TRBD1 (6 bases). CDR1 and CDR2 (germline): DFQATT, SNEGSKA (reference sequence). Trimming cost V 3 bases and J 1 base, with 18 bases left between them. This CDR3 is 16 amino acids long. CDR3 DNA: TGCAGTGCTAGGAGGTTAGGGGGTATCCTCCAAGAGACCCAGTACTTC. Translation gives CSARRLGGILQETQYF.